The clone carrying this T cell receptor (beta chain) was counted a single time. Antigen unknown. The record originates from a study of vaccination and CD4 T cells after COVID-19. Across the whole study: Timing of post-vaccine sample collection was a median about 79 days after dose two, with a range of 14 to 241.

Scientists ran DNA taken from cultured CD4+ T cells through the Oncomine TCR Beta short-read assay for sequencing. TCRdb fed the PCR reads into MiXCR, producing one record per CDR3 protein. The sample shows about 4,400 distinct CDR3 sequences, more than 35% of them seen only once. Trimming took 4 bases from V and 1 from J, leaving 13 bases between them. Germline CDR1 and CDR2: MNHNS and SASEGT. The CDR3 covers 15 residues. Treatment defined: roughly 11-day PBMC culture with coronavirus spike peptide pools or control peptides (ViraFEST assay). At both days 3 and 7, half the medium was replaced with fresh IL-2 medium.

This receptor was obtained from a human donor who had recovered from COVID-19. The chain has TRBV6-1 and TRBJ1-1; D ambiguous. The sample here was CD4+ T cells from blood, cultured in vitro, taken after SARS-CoV-2 vaccination. The CDR3 DNA reads as TGTGCCAGCAGTGCCTTACAGTGGGAGAACACTGAAGCTTTCTTT. It translates to CASSALQWENTEAFF.